Listed below are T cell receptor beta chains from one sample, sequenced in a study of T cells expressing NK-cell markers. TCRdb reprocessed the 5' RACE reads and keeps a single row for each CDR3 protein, giving no DNA. This table lists 440,000 or so distinct CDR3 sequences. The source material was blood T cells: a sorted CD56 or NKG2C T cell subset, CD4+ or CD8+ T cells, or bulk PBMC T cells (not recorded which). All receptors derive from a woman aged 18 to 75 in good health. CDR3s include the opening cysteine and the closing phenylalanine or tryptophan. Fields, in order: J gene, V gene, CDR3 protein.

j_gene: TRBJ1-5; v_gene: TRBV28; CDR3aa: CASRRTGTGNLNQPQHF
j_gene: TRBJ2-2; v_gene: TRBV6-5; CDR3aa: CASSYEVNTGELFF
j_gene: TRBJ2-2; v_gene: TRBV5-1; CDR3aa: CASSKGQLTGELFF
j_gene: TRBJ2-1; v_gene: TRBV7-6; CDR3aa: CASSPRQIYNEQFF
j_gene: TRBJ1-1; v_gene: TRBV7-9; CDR3aa: CASSLAWRDSSNTEAFF
j_gene: TRBJ1-1; v_gene: TRBV12-3/TRBV12-4; CDR3aa: CASRKTSMNTEAFF
j_gene: TRBJ2-5; v_gene: TRBV20-1; CDR3aa: CSAISLAGGETQYF
j_gene: TRBJ2-5; v_gene: TRBV29-1; CDR3aa: CSASQGAGETQYF
j_gene: TRBJ1-6; v_gene: TRBV12-5; CDR3aa: CASGSGTVSPLHF
j_gene: TRBJ1-3; v_gene: TRBV20-1; CDR3aa: CSGTGGGNTIYF
j_gene: TRBJ2-1; v_gene: TRBV7-2; CDR3aa: CASSSTTVTYNEQFF
j_gene: TRBJ2-1; v_gene: TRBV29-1; CDR3aa: CSGLAGGRSYNEQFF
j_gene: TRBJ2-5; v_gene: TRBV5-4; CDR3aa: CASNHGGGQEYF
j_gene: TRBJ2-3; v_gene: TRBV20-1; CDR3aa: CSARDQDVSQYF
j_gene: TRBJ1-3; v_gene: TRBV29-1; CDR3aa: CSALTRGQGGNTIYF
j_gene: TRBJ2-4; v_gene: TRBV11-2; CDR3aa: CASSLIGRGSIQYF
j_gene: TRBJ2-1; v_gene: TRBV9; CDR3aa: CASSGTPNEQFF
j_gene: TRBJ1-4; v_gene: TRBV7-6; CDR3aa: CASSSDLVNEKLFF
j_gene: TRBJ2-5; v_gene: TRBV7-9; CDR3aa: CASSLELAETQYF
j_gene: TRBJ2-1; v_gene: TRBV20-1; CDR3aa: CSARGTSPYNEQFF
j_gene: TRBJ2-7; v_gene: TRBV5-1; CDR3aa: CASSLGPPAGGEQYF
j_gene: TRBJ2-7; v_gene: TRBV10-3; CDR3aa: CAISESSGRPHEQYF
j_gene: TRBJ2-2; v_gene: TRBV20-1; CDR3aa: CSATAGTGFPGELFF
j_gene: TRBJ2-5; v_gene: TRBV7-2; CDR3aa: CASSHTQKTQYF
j_gene: TRBJ1-1; v_gene: TRBV6-2/TRBV6-3; CDR3aa: CASSYLAAMNTEAFF
j_gene: TRBJ1-1; v_gene: TRBV11-3; CDR3aa: CASSPTGMNTEAFF
j_gene: TRBJ1-5; v_gene: TRBV7-2; CDR3aa: CASSLGGGGNQPQHF
j_gene: TRBJ1-1; v_gene: TRBV6-2/TRBV6-3; CDR3aa: CASSYYQGEKIMNTEAFF
j_gene: TRBJ2-6; v_gene: TRBV7-2; CDR3aa: CASSLAGTSFSGANVLTF
j_gene: TRBJ1-4; v_gene: TRBV12-3/TRBV12-4; CDR3aa: CASSYSPGKLFF
j_gene: TRBJ2-1; v_gene: TRBV6-5; CDR3aa: CASSYSAGSSYNEQFF
j_gene: TRBJ2-1; v_gene: TRBV27; CDR3aa: CASSFPGARNEQFF
j_gene: TRBJ2-1; v_gene: TRBV4-3; CDR3aa: CASSQWGRSYNEQFF
j_gene: TRBJ2-5; v_gene: TRBV7-3; CDR3aa: CASSLGTGTQETQYF
j_gene: TRBJ2-7; v_gene: TRBV15; CDR3aa: CATSRGTAKAVFYEQYF
j_gene: TRBJ2-7; v_gene: TRBV20-1; CDR3aa: CSARAPGRRGNYEQYF
j_gene: TRBJ2-1; v_gene: TRBV6-2/TRBV6-3; CDR3aa: CASSYVTFYNEQFF
j_gene: TRBJ1-2; v_gene: TRBV12-3/TRBV12-4; CDR3aa: CASSFPSNYGYTF
j_gene: TRBJ2-2; v_gene: TRBV29-1; CDR3aa: CSVVQGHTGELFF
j_gene: TRBJ1-2; v_gene: TRBV7-8; CDR3aa: CASSLDPRQDGYTF
j_gene: TRBJ2-1; v_gene: TRBV30; CDR3aa: CAWSVISPSSYNEQFF
j_gene: TRBJ2-7; v_gene: TRBV14; CDR3aa: CASSHSRQQYF
j_gene: TRBJ2-7; v_gene: TRBV5-4; CDR3aa: CASSSGTGEIYEQYF
j_gene: TRBJ2-1; v_gene: TRBV28; CDR3aa: CASSSDRGREFF
j_gene: TRBJ2-2; v_gene: TRBV29-1; CDR3aa: CSTPGHRNTGELFF